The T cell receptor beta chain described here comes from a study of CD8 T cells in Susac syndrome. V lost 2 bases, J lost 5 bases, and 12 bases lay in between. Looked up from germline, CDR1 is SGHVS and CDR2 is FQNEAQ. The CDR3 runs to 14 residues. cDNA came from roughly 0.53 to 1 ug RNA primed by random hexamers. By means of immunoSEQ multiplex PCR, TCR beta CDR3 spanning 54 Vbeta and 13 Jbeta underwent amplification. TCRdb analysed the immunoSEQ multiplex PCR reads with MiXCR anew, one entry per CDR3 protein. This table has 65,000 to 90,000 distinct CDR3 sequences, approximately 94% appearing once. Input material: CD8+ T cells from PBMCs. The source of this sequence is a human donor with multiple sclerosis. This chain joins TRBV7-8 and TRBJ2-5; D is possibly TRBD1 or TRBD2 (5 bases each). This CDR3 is CASSLLGVKETQYF. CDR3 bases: TGTGCCAGCAGCTTACTGGGGGTGAAGGAGACCCAGTACTTC.